This T cell receptor (beta chain) was captured in a study of blood T cells in healthy people across ages. V lost 3 bases and J lost 0, with 8 bases in between. This CDR3 spans 13 amino acids. Germline V lookup: CDR1 DFQATT, CDR2 SNEGSKA (reference sequence). The authors ran a second PCR of about 6 to 12 cycles using a sample-barcoded 5' primer and a J-beta primer mix. Using its own MiXCR run on the 5' RACE reads, TCRdb lists one record per CDR3 protein. The sample has approximately 900,000 distinct CDR3 sequences, approximately 32% seen once. These data were also reused for a study on T cells of mothers and their children.

The TCR was taken from a middle-aged woman in good health. This chain connects TRBV20-1 to TRBJ1-1; D possibly corresponds to TRBD1 (6 bases). Sequencing input: blood. The CDR3 spells CSASHRVNTEAFF. The CDR3 DNA follows: TGCAGTGCTAGTCACAGGGTGAACACTGAAGCTTTCTTT.